This T cell receptor (beta chain) was recorded in a study of blood T cells in healthy people across ages. It was with a sample-barcoded 5' primer and a J-beta primer mix that a second PCR of roughly 6 to 12 cycles was run. TCRdb used MiXCR to reprocess the 5' RACE reads, holding one entry per CDR3 protein. The sample consists of approximately 2,000,000 distinct CDR3 sequences, 35% to 50% of them appearing once. The germline V gene has CDR1 MNHEY and CDR2 SVGEGT. The CDR3 extends over 14 amino acids. About this clonotype itself: The junction departs from germline at one end; a sequencing error may be responsible.

A minimum of 5 micrograms of total RNA was extracted per sample. J is TRBJ1-2 and V is TRBV6-2 or TRBV6-3; D is unresolved. The sequenced sample consisted of blood. The clonotype was recovered from a human donor in good health. The CDR3 nucleotides are TGTGCCAACAGTACACAAGGTTCCAGACGATGCTACACCTTC. Protein sequence: CANSTQGSRRCYTF.